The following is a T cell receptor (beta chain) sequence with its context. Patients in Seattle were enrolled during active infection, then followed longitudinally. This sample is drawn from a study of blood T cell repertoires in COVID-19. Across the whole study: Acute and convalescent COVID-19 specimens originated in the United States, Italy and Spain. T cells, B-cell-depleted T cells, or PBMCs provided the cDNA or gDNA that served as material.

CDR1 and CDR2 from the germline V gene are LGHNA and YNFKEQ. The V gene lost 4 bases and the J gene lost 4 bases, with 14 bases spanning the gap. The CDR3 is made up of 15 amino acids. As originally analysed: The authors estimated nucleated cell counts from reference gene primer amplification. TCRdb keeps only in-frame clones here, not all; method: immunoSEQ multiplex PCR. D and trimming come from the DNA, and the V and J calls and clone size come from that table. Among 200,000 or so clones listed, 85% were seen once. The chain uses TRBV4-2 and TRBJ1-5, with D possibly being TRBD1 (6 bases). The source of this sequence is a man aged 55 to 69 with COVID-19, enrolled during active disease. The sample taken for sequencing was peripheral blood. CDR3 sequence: CASSLTGPGNQPQHF. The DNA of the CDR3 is TGTGCCAGCAGCCTTACAGGGCCGGGTAATCAGCCCCAGCATTTT.